This T cell receptor (beta chain) was sequenced during a study of shared clonotypes between healthy human individuals. A note on this clone: Its antigen is still unknown.

CD4+ cells were split into CD45RA+ naive and CD45RA-negative memory subsets. Points from the study as a whole: Compared with memory subsets, naive subsets generally had larger estimated richness. Sampling covered nothing but blood. Tissue TCR repertoires likely differ from those found in blood.

V was shortened by 0 bases and J by 4 bases, with 15 bases between the two germline ends. The CDR3 runs 16 residues. Germline CDR1 SGHTA, CDR2 FQGNSA. A deep-level run was used for the assay. Clones were read by immunoSEQ multiplex PCR, and TCRdb kept only the in-frame ones, dropping some. The sample carries about 2 million clones, 90% to 95% recorded once. The chain employs TRBV7-2 and TRBJ1-2, with D possibly TRBD1 on 5 matching bases. The material sequenced was naive CD4+ T cells sorted from blood. Stated subset: CD45RA+ positively selected. This TCR was recovered from a man aged 18 to 30 in good health. CDR3 nucleotides: TGTGCCAGCAGCTTAGCCGGTAGGGGAGCGGGCTATGGCTACACCTTC. Residues: CASSLAGRGAGYGYTF.